These T cell receptor beta chains were read from a single sample in a study of T cell responses to AZD1222 COVID-19 vaccine. Measured with immunoSEQ multiplex PCR; TCRdb has only the in-frame clones, and not every one. The table has 150,000 to 170,000 clones, about 88% seen once. The material was peripheral blood, obtained on day 0 of AZD1222 vaccination. These receptors all stem from an adult in good health. Each CDR3 is given with its conserved first and last residue. The order of the fields is J gene, V gene, D gene, clone size, CDR3 protein, CDR3 DNA. The D gene is left open where the match is weak. Part of the rows lack a size; the others show once, few, many or a class for expanded clones.

>TRBJ1-4|TRBV5-6|NA|NA
CASSSAAGTTNEKLFF
TGTGCCAGCAGCTCGGCGGCGGGCACAACTAATGAAAAACTGTTTTTT
>TRBJ2-3|TRBV7-9|NA|NA
CASSWVASRTPDTQYF
TGTGCCAGCAGCTGGGTCGCTAGCCGGACCCCAGATACGCAGTATTTT
>TRBJ2-6|TRBV6-1|NA|NA
CASSESYLRANVLTF
TGTGCCAGCAGTGAATCGTACCTCCGGGCCAACGTCCTGACTTTC
>TRBJ2-2|TRBV7-6|NA|NA
CASSPQGQVTGELFF
TGTGCCAGCAGCCCCCAGGGACAAGTCACCGGGGAGCTGTTTTTT
>TRBJ1-5|TRBV19|NA|NA
CASSDPTYNQPQHF
TGTGCCAGTAGTGACCCCACCTACAATCAGCCCCAGCATTTT
>TRBJ1-4|TRBV18|NA|NA
CASQRNEKLFF
TGTGCCAGCCAGAGAAATGAAAAACTGTTTTTT
>TRBJ1-2|TRBV4-1|NA|NA
CASSQDTMALYGYTF
TGCGCCAGCAGCCAAGATACGATGGCCCTCTATGGCTACACCTTC
>TRBJ1-2|TRBV9|NA|NA
CASSVGGGTYTF
TGTGCCAGCAGCGTAGGGGGAGGAACGTACACCTTC
>TRBJ1-2|TRBV19|NA|NA
CASSIATLPLEGGYTF
TGTGCCAGTAGTATAGCGACACTTCCTCTCGAAGGAGGCTACACCTTC
>TRBJ1-3|TRBV30|NA|few
CAWSLRDRDSGNTIYF
TGTGCCTGGAGTCTACGCGATAGGGACTCTGGAAACACCATATATTTT
>TRBJ1-5|TRBV19|NA|NA
CASSIDRTRAQHF
TGTGCCAGTAGTATAGACCGTACCAGGGCCCAGCATTTT
>TRBJ2-7|TRBV5-4|TRBD2|few
CASSSDPLGRAGEQYF
TGTGCCAGCAGCTCGGATCCTCTCGGGAGGGCCGGGGAGCAGTACTTC
>TRBJ2-7|TRBV7-2|TRBD1|NA
CASSLGVDRGLSYEQYF
TGTGCCAGCAGCTTAGGGGTGGACAGGGGGCTCTCCTACGAGCAGTACTTC
>TRBJ1-1|TRBV5-1|TRBD1|NA
CASSLAQGATEAFF
TGCGCCAGCAGCTTGGCACAGGGGGCCACTGAAGCTTTCTTT
>TRBJ2-1|TRBV6-6|NA|NA
CASRGVQTLGNEQFF
TGTGCCAGCAGGGGGGTTCAGACCCTGGGTAATGAGCAGTTCTTC
>TRBJ1-2|TRBV7-3|TRBD1|NA
CASSSTGGAGGYTF
TGTGCCAGCAGCTCAACAGGGGGTGCTGGGGGCTACACCTTC
>TRBJ1-2|TRBV6-5|NA|NA
CASIGGGLNYGYTF
TGTGCCAGCATTGGAGGGGGACTCAACTATGGCTACACCTTC
>TRBJ2-5|TRBV29-1|TRBD2|NA
CSVEGVAGDVETQYF
TGCAGCGTTGAAGGAGTAGCGGGAGACGTGGAGACCCAGTACTTC